This TCR beta chain comes out of a study of cytomegalovirus exposure and HLA in healthy donors. PCR amplification relied on 60 Vbeta primers (plus 13 Jbeta primers). TCRdb's copy holds only in-frame clones and misses some; the assay was immunoSEQ multiplex PCR. Among 90,000 to 110,000 clones listed, around 84% were seen once. CDR3 length: 16 residues. CDR1 SGHAT and CDR2 FQNNGV come from the germline V gene. V shed 7 bases and J shed 1 base, with 19 bases lying between them. The rearrangement joins TRBV11-2 to TRBJ1-1; no clear D gene. The material sequenced was PBMCs. The TCR comes from a man under 40 in good health and CMV-seronegative. The CDR3 nucleotides are TGTGCCAGCACTCCCATTTCCTCAGGTCCGAACACTGAAGCTTTCTTT. Protein: CASTPISSGPNTEAFF.